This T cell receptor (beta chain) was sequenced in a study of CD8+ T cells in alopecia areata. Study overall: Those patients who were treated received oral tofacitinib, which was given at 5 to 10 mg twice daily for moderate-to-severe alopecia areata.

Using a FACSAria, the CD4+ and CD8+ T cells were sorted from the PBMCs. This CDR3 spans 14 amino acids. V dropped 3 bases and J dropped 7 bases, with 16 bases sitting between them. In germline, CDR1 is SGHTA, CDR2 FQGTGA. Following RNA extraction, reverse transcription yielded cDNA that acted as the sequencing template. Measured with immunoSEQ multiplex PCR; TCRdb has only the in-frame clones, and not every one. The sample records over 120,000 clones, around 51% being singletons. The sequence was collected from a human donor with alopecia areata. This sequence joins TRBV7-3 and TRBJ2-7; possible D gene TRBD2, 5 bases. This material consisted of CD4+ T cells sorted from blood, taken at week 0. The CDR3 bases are TGTGCCAGCAGCTTGTCCTGGACGGGAAAGGAGCAGTACTTC. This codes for CASSLSWTGKEQYF. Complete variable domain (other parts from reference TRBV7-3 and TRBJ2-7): GAGVSQTPSNKVTEKGKYVELRCDPISGHTALYWYRQSLGQGPEFLIYFQGTGAADDSGLPNDRFFAVRPEGSVSTLKIQRTERGDSAVYLCASSLSWTGKEQYFGPGTRLTVT.